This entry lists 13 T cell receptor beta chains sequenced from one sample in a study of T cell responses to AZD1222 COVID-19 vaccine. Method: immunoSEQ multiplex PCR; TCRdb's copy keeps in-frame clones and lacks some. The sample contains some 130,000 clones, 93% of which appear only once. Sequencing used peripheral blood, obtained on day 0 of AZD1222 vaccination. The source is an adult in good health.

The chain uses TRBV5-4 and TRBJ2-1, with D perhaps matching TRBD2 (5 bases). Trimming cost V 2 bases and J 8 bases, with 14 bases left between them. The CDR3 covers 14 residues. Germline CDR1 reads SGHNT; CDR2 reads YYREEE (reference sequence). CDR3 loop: CASSFEIASYEQFF. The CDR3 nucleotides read TGTGCCAGCAGCTTTGAAATCGCTAGCTATGAGCAGTTCTTC.

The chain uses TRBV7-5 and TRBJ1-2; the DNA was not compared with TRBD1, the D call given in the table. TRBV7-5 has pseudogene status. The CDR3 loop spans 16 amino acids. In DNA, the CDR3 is TGTGCCAGAAGCCCGGCTGGGACAGGGGGCCACTATGGCTACACCTTC. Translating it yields CARSPAGTGGHYGYTF.

DNA for the CDR3: TGTGCCAGCAAATCGGCCTTTGGAGGCTACACCTTC. Amino acid sequence: CASKSAFGGYTF. The chain is built from TRBV12-3 or TRBV12-4 and TRBJ1-2; no firm D call. V shed 7 bases and J shed 8 bases, with 14 bases lying between them. The CDR3 loop spans 12 amino acids.

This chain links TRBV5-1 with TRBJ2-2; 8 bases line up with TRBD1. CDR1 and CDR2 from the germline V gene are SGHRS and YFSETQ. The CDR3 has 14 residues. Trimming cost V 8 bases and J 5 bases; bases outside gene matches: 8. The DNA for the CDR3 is TGCGCCAGTTCGGACAGGGCGGGGACCGGGGAGCTGTTTTTT. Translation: CASSDRAGTGELFF.

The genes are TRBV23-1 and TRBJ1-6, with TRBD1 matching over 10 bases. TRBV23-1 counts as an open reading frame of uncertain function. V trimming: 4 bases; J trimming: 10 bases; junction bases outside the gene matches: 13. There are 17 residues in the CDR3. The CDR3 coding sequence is TGCGCCAGCAGTCCCTTCCCCCGGACAGGGGGGGAGTCACCCCTCCACTTT. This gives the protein CASSPFPRTGGESPLHF.

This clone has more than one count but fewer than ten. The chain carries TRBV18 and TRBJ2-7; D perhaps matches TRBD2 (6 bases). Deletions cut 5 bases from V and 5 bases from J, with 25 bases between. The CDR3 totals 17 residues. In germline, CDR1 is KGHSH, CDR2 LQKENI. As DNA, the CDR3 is TGTGCCAGCTCATTCTCCGGCGGCGGGGCACGGCCCCACGAGCAGTACTTC. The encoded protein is CASSFSGGGARPHEQYF.

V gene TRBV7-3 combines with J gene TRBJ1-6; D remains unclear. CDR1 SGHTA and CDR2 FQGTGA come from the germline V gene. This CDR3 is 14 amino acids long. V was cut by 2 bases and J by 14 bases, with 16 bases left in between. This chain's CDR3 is CASSLEGSIGTLHF. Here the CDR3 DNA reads TGTGCCAGCAGCTTAGAGGGTTCGATTGGGACCCTCCACTTT.

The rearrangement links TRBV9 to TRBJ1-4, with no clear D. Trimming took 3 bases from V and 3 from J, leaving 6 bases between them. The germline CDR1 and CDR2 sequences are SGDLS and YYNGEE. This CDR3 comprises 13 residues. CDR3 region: CASSGGSNEKLFF. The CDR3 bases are TGTGCCAGCAGCGGGGGATCTAATGAAAAACTGTTTTTT.

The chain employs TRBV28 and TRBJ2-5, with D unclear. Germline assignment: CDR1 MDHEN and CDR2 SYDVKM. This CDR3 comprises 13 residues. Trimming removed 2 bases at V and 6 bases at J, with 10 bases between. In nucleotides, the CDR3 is TGTGCCAGCAGTTTAGGCGTGCCTAAGACCCAGTACTTC. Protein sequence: CASSLGVPKTQYF.

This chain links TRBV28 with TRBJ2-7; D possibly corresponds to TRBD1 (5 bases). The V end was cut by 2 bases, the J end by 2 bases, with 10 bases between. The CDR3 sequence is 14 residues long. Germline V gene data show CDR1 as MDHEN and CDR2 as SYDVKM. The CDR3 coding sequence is TGTGCCAGCAGTTTACTACAGGAGACCTACGAGCAGTACTTC. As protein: CASSLLQETYEQYF. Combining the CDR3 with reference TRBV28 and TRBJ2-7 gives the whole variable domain DVKVTQSSRYLVKRTGEKVFLECVQDMDHENMFWYRQDPGLGLRLIYFSYDVKMKEKGDIPEGYSVSREKKERFSLILESASTNQTSMYLCASSLLQETYEQYFGPGTRLTVT.

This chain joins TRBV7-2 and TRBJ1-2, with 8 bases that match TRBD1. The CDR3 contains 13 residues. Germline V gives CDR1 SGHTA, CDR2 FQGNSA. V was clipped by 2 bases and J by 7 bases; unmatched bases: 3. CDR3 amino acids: CASSLQGAFGYTF. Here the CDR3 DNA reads TGTGCCAGCAGCTTACAGGGGGCCTTTGGCTACACCTTC.

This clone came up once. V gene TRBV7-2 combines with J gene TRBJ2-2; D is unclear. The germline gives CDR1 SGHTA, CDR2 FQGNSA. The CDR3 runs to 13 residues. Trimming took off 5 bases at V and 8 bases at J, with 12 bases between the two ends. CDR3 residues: CASSPGLAGELFF. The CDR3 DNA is TGTGCCAGCAGCCCCGGGTTGGCTGGGGAGCTGTTTTTT.

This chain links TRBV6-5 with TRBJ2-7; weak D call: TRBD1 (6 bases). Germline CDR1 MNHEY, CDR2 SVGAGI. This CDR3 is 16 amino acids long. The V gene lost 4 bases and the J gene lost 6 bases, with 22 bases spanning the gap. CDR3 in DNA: TGTGCCAGCAGTTCCGTAGAGGGCAGGGGTGTAGGCGAGCAGTACTTC. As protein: CASSSVEGRGVGEQYF.